The following is a TCR beta chain sequence with its context. This sample was included in a study of shared clonotypes between healthy human individuals. Study background: Three plates each covered CD4 naive and memory; CD8 naive two, CD8 memory one.

The germline V gene encodes CDR1 WNHNN and CDR2 SYGVQD (reference sequence). The V and J ends lost 4 bases and 3 bases, in that order; junction bases with no gene match: 3. CDR3 length equals 15 residues. Splitting of each subset's genomic DNA was done evenly across several immunoSEQ plates. Assay: immunoSEQ multiplex PCR; the TCRdb copy retains only in-frame clones and omits some. The repertoire holds around 2,000,000 clones, about 94% seen once, with about 1.1% in the top ten. Naive CD8 populations comprised CD45RO-negative cells positively selected for CCR7, excluding terminally differentiated effector memory CD45RA+ cells. Healthy HIV-negative adults without recent acute infections or vaccinations served as donors.

The source is a young man in good health. The specimen sequenced was naive CD8+ T cells sorted from blood. The V and J genes are TRBV10-1 and TRBJ2-3, with 11 bases lining up with TRBD2. The CDR3 region has the DNA TGCGCCAGCAGTGTACTAGCGGGAGATACAGATACGCAGTATTTT. Protein: CASSVLAGDTDTQYF.